The 22 T cell receptor beta chains in this list originate from one sample, sequenced in a study of blood T cells in healthy people across ages. Then a second PCR, running roughly 6 to 11 cycles, was carried out with a sample-barcoded 5' primer and a J-beta primer mix. TCRdb ran MiXCR on the 5' RACE reads and lists one entry per CDR3 protein. The sample lists 1.2 million to 1.5 million distinct CDR3 sequences; roughly 64% were seen once. The sample comprised blood. These receptors all come from a young man in good health.

This clonotype has more than one count but fewer than ten. CDR3 in amino acids: CATSDLGEQYF. DNA for the CDR3: TGTGCCACCAGTGATTTGGGCGAGCAGTACTTC. The chain carries TRBV24-1 and TRBJ2-4; D gene unclear. The DNA end is a closer match to TRBJ2-7, so the J assignment may be wrong. The CDR3 extends over 11 amino acids. The germline V gene encodes CDR1 KGHDR and CDR2 SFDVKD.

This chain joins TRBV10-3 and TRBJ2-5, with 7 bases lining up with TRBD2. V lost 6 bases to trimming and J lost 3 bases; unmatched junction nucleotides: 4. The CDR3 totals 13 residues. Germline assignment: CDR1 ENHRY and CDR2 SYGVKD. The CDR3 protein is CAIRGLAEETQYF. DNA for the CDR3: TGTGCCATCAGGGGGCTAGCGGAAGAGACCCAGTACTTC.

This chain uses TRBV7-2 with TRBJ2-6; D gene ambiguous. The V gene's germline CDR1 is SGHTA and CDR2 FQGNSA. Trimming cost V 1 base and J 1 base, with 11 bases left between them. The length of the CDR3 is 17 residues. The DNA of the CDR3 is TGTGCCAGCAGCTTAGGGCGGTTAGGGTCTGGGGCCAACGTCCTGACTTTC. Its translation: CASSLGRLGSGANVLTF.

J is TRBJ2-2 and V is TRBV10-2; no firm D call. The CDR3 has 15 residues. V was shortened by 6 bases and J by 3 bases, with 14 bases between the two germline ends. Germline V gene data show CDR1 as WSHSY and CDR2 as SAAADI. This CDR3 is CASRERFNYTGELFF. In DNA form, the CDR3 reads TGCGCCAGCAGGGAGCGTTTCAATTACACCGGGGAGCTGTTTTTT.

This chain connects TRBV29-1 to TRBJ1-1; D remains unclear. The CDR3 runs 13 residues. Germline V gene lookup returns CDR1 SQVTM and CDR2 ANQGSEA. V was shortened by 7 bases and J by 7 bases, with 19 bases between the two germline ends. Here the CDR3 reads CSALLPLFGEAFF. The CDR3 region has the DNA TGCAGCGCCCTACTACCTTTATTCGGTGAAGCTTTCTTT.

CDR3 nucleotide sequence: TGTGCCAGCAGACCTTCAGGGCCGGAGGGCTACACCTTC. Its translation is CASRPSGPEGYTF. The chain links TRBV2 to TRBJ1-2, with D maybe TRBD1 (5 bases). CDR1 and CDR2 (germline): SNHLY, FYNNEI. This CDR3 is 13 amino acids long. Trimming cost V 6 bases and J 8 bases, with 16 bases left between them.

This chain uses TRBV20-1 with TRBJ2-4; D is undetermined. The DNA end is more similar to TRBJ2-7, so the J call may be wrong. Germline CDR1 DFQATT, CDR2 SNEGSKA (reference sequence). This CDR3 has 13 amino acids. CDR3 residues: CSASTGFRDEQYF. The CDR3 DNA follows: TGCAGTGCTAGTACCGGGTTTCGGGACGAGCAGTACTTC.

The chain has TRBV4-1 and TRBJ2-5; 12 positions match TRBD2. The DNA end favors TRBJ2-7, so the J call may be wrong. CDR3 size: 16 residues. CDR1 and CDR2 from the germline V gene are MGHRA and YSYEKL. CDR3 sequence reads: CASSYRLAGVQAEQYF. The CDR3, as DNA: TGCGCCAGCAGCTACCGACTAGCGGGAGTACAAGCCGAGCAGTACTTC.

This clonotype has a handful of counts. The V gene is TRBV7-9, the J gene TRBJ1-5; perhaps TRBD1 as D (5 bases). Germline loops: CDR1 SEHNR, CDR2 FQNEAQ (reference sequence). Trimming removed 0 bases at V and 1 base at J, with 7 bases between. This CDR3 comprises 15 residues. For the CDR3, the DNA is TGTGCCAGCAGCTTAGCGCCAGGGAGCAATCAGCCCCAGCATTTT. This codes for CASSLAPGSNQPQHF.

The rearrangement uses TRBV6-6 and TRBJ2-1, with 8 positions matching TRBD2. This CDR3 region has 14 residues. Germline CDR1 and CDR2: MNHNY and SVGAGI (reference sequence). The J segment lost 3 bases and the V segment lost 7 bases, leaving 5 bases of the junction unmatched. The CDR3 nucleotides are TGTGCCAGCATTCCGGGACTAGACTACAATGAGCAGTTCTTC. Amino acid sequence: CASIPGLDYNEQFF.

This clonotype was detected once. The rearrangement joins TRBV20-1 to TRBJ1-2, with TRBD1 matching 8 bases. CDR3 length: 13 amino acids. CDR1 and CDR2 (germline): DFQATT, SNEGSKA (reference sequence). With V trimmed by 3 bases and J by 7 bases, 7 bases remained unmatched. The CDR3 reads CSARTGEIRGYTF. The CDR3 DNA follows: TGCAGTGCTAGGACAGGGGAAATTCGTGGCTACACCTTC.

The chain combines TRBV2 with TRBJ1-5, with 8 bases matching TRBD1. The CDR3 spans 16 residues. V was pared by 4 bases and J by 2 bases, with 7 bases of the junction left unmatched. Germline V lookup: CDR1 SNHLY, CDR2 FYNNEI. CDR3 DNA sequence: TGTGCCAGCAGTGGCCCAGGGGGCGCGGGCAATCAGCCCCAGCATTTT. Its translation: CASSGPGGAGNQPQHF.

The chain has TRBV6-2 or TRBV6-3 and TRBJ2-1; D uncertain. Trimming removed 7 bases at V and 8 bases at J, with 15 bases between. The CDR3 has 13 residues. CDR1 and CDR2 from the germline V gene are MNHEY and SVGEGT. The CDR3 here is CASNMDHPDEQFF. DNA of the CDR3: TGTGCCAGCAACATGGACCACCCGGATGAGCAGTTCTTC.

This sequence joins TRBV7-2 and TRBJ2-2; D might be TRBD2 (5 bases). The length of the CDR3 is 16 residues. CDR1 and CDR2 from the germline V gene are SGHTA and FQGNSA. Trimming took off 5 bases at V and 0 bases at J, with 13 bases between the two ends. This CDR3 is CASSPTGVANTGELFF. The DNA for the CDR3 is TGTGCCAGCAGCCCCACCGGGGTAGCGAACACCGGGGAGCTGTTTTTT. Drawing the rest from reference TRBV7-2 and TRBJ2-2, the complete variable domain is GAGVSQSPSNKVTEKGKDVELRCDPISGHTALYWYRQSLGQGLEFLIYFQGNSAPDKSGLPSDRFSAERTGGSVSTLTIQRTQQEDSAVYLCASSPTGVANTGELFFGEGSRLTVL.

The V and J genes are TRBV2 and TRBJ1-1; weak D call: TRBD1 (5 bases). V lost 7 bases, J lost 3 bases, and 12 bases lay in between. The CDR3 sequence is 13 residues long. Germline loops: CDR1 SNHLY, CDR2 FYNNEI. CDR3 in amino acids: CASIWGLDTEAFF. CDR3 coding DNA: TGTGCCAGCATCTGGGGGTTGGACACTGAAGCTTTCTTT.

V is TRBV20-1 and J is TRBJ2-5; D not certain. Germline V gene lookup returns CDR1 DFQATT and CDR2 SNEGSKA (reference sequence). V was clipped by 6 bases and J by 1 base, with 9 bases between them. This CDR3 has 12 amino acids. DNA of the CDR3: TGCAGTGCACCGCTAGTCCAAGAGACCCAGTACTTC. It translates to CSAPLVQETQYF.

The rearrangement uses TRBV2 and TRBJ2-1; D might be TRBD2 (6 bases). Looked up from germline, CDR1 is SNHLY and CDR2 is FYNNEI. V lost 6 bases and J lost 10, with 13 bases in between. CDR3 length: 12 amino acids. The CDR3 DNA follows: TGTGCCAGCAGCGGAGGAGGGGTGGAGCAGTTCTTC. Residues: CASSGGGVEQFF.

This sequence joins TRBV20-1 and TRBJ2-1; 9 bases agree with TRBD2. This CDR3 comprises 17 residues. With 3 bases clipped from V and 5 bases from J, the junction kept 14 bases outside the gene matches. Germline V gives CDR1 DFQATT, CDR2 SNEGSKA (reference sequence). The CDR3 sequence: CSARAAASGILNNEQFF. The CDR3 nucleotides are TGCAGTGCTAGGGCAGCGGCTAGCGGGATATTGAACAATGAGCAGTTCTTC.

A word on this clonotype: With a much larger clone just one base away, this may be a read error. The chain recombines TRBV20-1 with TRBJ2-1; a possible D gene is TRBD1 (5 bases). Germline V lookup: CDR1 DFQATT, CDR2 SNEGSKA (reference sequence). CDR3 size: 12 residues. CDR3 loop: CRAQGTYNEQFF. The CDR3 coding sequence is TGCAGGGCCCAGGGTACCTACAATGAGCAGTTCTTC.

The chain has TRBV18 and TRBJ1-5; 7 positions agree with TRBD1. The CDR3 extends over 14 amino acids. V was clipped by 4 bases and J by 6 bases; unmatched bases: 6. Germline CDR1 KGHSH, CDR2 LQKENI. The CDR3 coding sequence is TGTGCCAGCTCACGACAGGGTCTGGGTCAGCCCCAGCATTTT. Amino acid sequence: CASSRQGLGQPQHF.

This chain's CDR3 is CASSLGRMVEQFF. In DNA form, the CDR3 reads TGTGCCAGCAGTCTTGGTAGAATGGTTGAGCAGTTCTTC. The chain links TRBV12-3 or TRBV12-4 to TRBJ2-1, with D hard to call. V lost 5 bases and J 9 bases, leaving 14 bases between the germline ends. This CDR3 has 13 amino acids.

This clonotype turned up a few times. The chain has TRBV7-9 and TRBJ1-2; D might be TRBD1 (6 bases). Trimming removed 10 bases at V and 8 bases at J, with 20 bases between. The CDR3 has 13 amino acids. Germline V CDR1 and CDR2: SEHNR, FQNEAQ (reference sequence). CDR3 DNA: TGTGCCACCCCAGACAGGAGTCTTGGAGGCTACACCTTC. This codes for CATPDRSLGGYTF.